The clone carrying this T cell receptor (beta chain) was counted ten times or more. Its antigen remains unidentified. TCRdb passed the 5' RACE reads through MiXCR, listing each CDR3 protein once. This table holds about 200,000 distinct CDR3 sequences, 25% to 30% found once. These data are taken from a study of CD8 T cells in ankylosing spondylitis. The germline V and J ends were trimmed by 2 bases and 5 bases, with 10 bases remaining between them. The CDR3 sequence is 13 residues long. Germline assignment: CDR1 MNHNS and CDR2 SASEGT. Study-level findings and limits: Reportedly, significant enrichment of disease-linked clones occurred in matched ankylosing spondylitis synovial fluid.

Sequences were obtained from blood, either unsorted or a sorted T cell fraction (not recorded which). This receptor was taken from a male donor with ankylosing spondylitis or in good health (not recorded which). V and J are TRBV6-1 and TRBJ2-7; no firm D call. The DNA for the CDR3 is TGTGCCAGCAGTGAATCGGTTCGGAACGAGCAGTACTTC. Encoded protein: CASSESVRNEQYF.